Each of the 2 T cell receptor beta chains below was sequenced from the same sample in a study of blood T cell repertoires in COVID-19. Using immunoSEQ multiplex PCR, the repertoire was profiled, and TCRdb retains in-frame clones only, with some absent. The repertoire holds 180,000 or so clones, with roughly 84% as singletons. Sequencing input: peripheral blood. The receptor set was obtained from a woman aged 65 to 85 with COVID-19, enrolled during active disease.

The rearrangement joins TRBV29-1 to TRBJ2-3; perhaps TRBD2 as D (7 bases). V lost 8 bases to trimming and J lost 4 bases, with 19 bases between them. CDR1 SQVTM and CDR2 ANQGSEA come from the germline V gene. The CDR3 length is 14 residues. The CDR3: CSIHGGLVADTQYF. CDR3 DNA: TGCAGCATACACGGGGGGCTTGTAGCAGATACGCAGTATTTT.

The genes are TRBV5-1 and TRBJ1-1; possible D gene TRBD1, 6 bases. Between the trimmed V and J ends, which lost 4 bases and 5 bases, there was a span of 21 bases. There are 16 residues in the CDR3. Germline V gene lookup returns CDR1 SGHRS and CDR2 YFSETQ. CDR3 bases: TGCGCCAGCAGCGTGGACAGAAATTTGGAATCGACTGAAGCTTTCTTT. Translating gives CASSVDRNLESTEAFF.